These T cell receptor beta chains were read from a single sample in a study of Graves' ophthalmopathy and Graves' hyperthyroidism. Using its own MiXCR run on the multiplex PCR reads, TCRdb lists one record per CDR3 protein. Among about 620,000 distinct CDR3 sequences listed, about 20% were seen once. The sample taken for sequencing was peripheral blood. The source is a woman younger than 30 with stable Graves' hyperthyroidism. Some clones in this sample may be carry-over from other donors' samples. CDR3s include the opening cysteine and the closing phenylalanine or tryptophan. Fields, in order: clone size, D gene, J gene, V gene, CDR3 protein, CDR3 DNA. D genes are given only for firm matches. Clone size is given for some rows only: seen once, a few or many times, or a class if the clone is expanded.

abundance: many
d_gene: -
j_gene: TRBJ2-7
v_gene: TRBV6-2/TRBV6-3
CDR3aa: CASRTGPLRDEQYF
CDR3nt: TGTGCCAGCAGAACCGGGCCCCTCAGAGACGAGCAGTACTTC

abundance: many
d_gene: TRBD1
j_gene: TRBJ2-2
v_gene: TRBV6-1
CDR3aa: CASSESRDRGGTGELFF
CDR3nt: TGTGCCAGCAGCGAATCCCGGGACAGGGGAGGCACCGGGGAGCTGTTTTTT

abundance: many
d_gene: -
j_gene: TRBJ1-2
v_gene: TRBV27
CDR3aa: CASSASTPKEPQF
CDR3nt: TGTGCCAGCAGTGCTTCGACGCCTAAGGAACCACAATTC

abundance: many
d_gene: TRBD1
j_gene: TRBJ2-7
v_gene: TRBV20-1
CDR3aa: CSARSSGTGGLSVYEQYF
CDR3nt: TGCAGTGCTAGATCTTCCGGGACAGGGGGTTTATCGGTCTACGAGCAGTACTTC

abundance: many
d_gene: TRBD1
j_gene: TRBJ1-6
v_gene: TRBV20-1
CDR3aa: CSARDDGQGLYNSPLHF
CDR3nt: TGCAGTGCTAGAGATGACGGACAGGGCCTCTATAATTCACCCCTCCACTTT

abundance: -
d_gene: TRBD2
j_gene: TRBJ2-5
v_gene: TRBV6-1
CDR3aa: CASSLSGRAETQYF
CDR3nt: TGTGCCAGCAGTCTTAGCGGGAGGGCGGAGACCCAGTACTTC

abundance: -
d_gene: -
j_gene: TRBJ2-7
v_gene: TRBV12-3/TRBV12-4
CDR3aa: CASTAGSHYEQYF
CDR3nt: TGTGCCAGCACGGCTGGCAGCCACTACGAGCAGTACTTC

abundance: few
d_gene: -
j_gene: TRBJ2-3
v_gene: TRBV4-1
CDR3aa: CASSQAGRLGSADTQYF
CDR3nt: TGCGCCAGCAGCCAAGCTGGGAGACTAGGGAGCGCAGATACGCAGTATTTT

abundance: many
d_gene: -
j_gene: TRBJ1-1
v_gene: TRBV6-1
CDR3aa: CASRGAGYEAFF
CDR3nt: TGTGCCAGCAGGGGCGCGGGCTATGAAGCTTTCTTT

abundance: -
d_gene: -
j_gene: TRBJ1-2
v_gene: TRBV12-3/TRBV12-4
CDR3aa: CASRGGVRWGYTF
CDR3nt: TGTGCCAGCAGAGGGGGTGTTCGTTGGGGCTACACCTTC

abundance: many
d_gene: TRBD2
j_gene: TRBJ2-7
v_gene: TRBV28
CDR3aa: CASSPPSGRAGEQYF
CDR3nt: TGTGCCAGCAGTCCTCCTAGCGGGAGGGCAGGCGAGCAGTACTTC

abundance: many
d_gene: -
j_gene: TRBJ1-2
v_gene: TRBV12-3/TRBV12-4
CDR3aa: CASSLNRRGYTF
CDR3nt: TGTGCCAGCAGTTTGAACAGGCGGGGCTACACCTTC

abundance: -
d_gene: -
j_gene: TRBJ1-2
v_gene: TRBV6-1
CDR3aa: CASRQTGSANYGYTF
CDR3nt: TGTGCCAGCAGGCAGACAGGTTCAGCTAACTATGGCTACACCTTC

abundance: many
d_gene: -
j_gene: TRBJ1-5
v_gene: TRBV30
CDR3aa: CAWSVLINQPQHF
CDR3nt: TGTGCCTGGAGTGTACTTATTAATCAGCCCCAGCATTTT

abundance: -
d_gene: -
j_gene: TRBJ2-2
v_gene: TRBV9
CDR3aa: CASSVGSANTGELFF
CDR3nt: TGTGCCAGCAGCGTAGGGTCCGCTAACACCGGGGAGCTGTTTTTT

abundance: many
d_gene: -
j_gene: TRBJ1-1
v_gene: TRBV12-3/TRBV12-4
CDR3aa: CASSPSTVNTEAFF
CDR3nt: TGTGCCAGCAGTCCCTCGACGGTGAACACTGAAGCTTTCTTT

abundance: -
d_gene: -
j_gene: TRBJ1-2
v_gene: TRBV24-1
CDR3aa: CATSDRTGPTTYGYTF
CDR3nt: TGTGCCACCAGTGATCGAACCGGACCAACTACTTATGGCTACACCTTC

abundance: many
d_gene: -
j_gene: TRBJ2-4
v_gene: TRBV4-1
CDR3aa: CASSLLAGTIESGNIQYF
CDR3nt: TGCGCCAGCAGCCTTCTCGCGGGGACGATCGAATCAGGAAACATTCAGTACTTC

abundance: many
d_gene: -
j_gene: TRBJ2-7
v_gene: TRBV30
CDR3aa: CAWSVRGNQLVNEQYF
CDR3nt: TGTGCCTGGAGTGTACGAGGCAACCAGCTCGTCAACGAGCAGTACTTC

abundance: many
d_gene: TRBD1
j_gene: TRBJ1-1
v_gene: TRBV7-2
CDR3aa: CASSWDRGREAFF
CDR3nt: TGTGCCAGCAGCTGGGACAGGGGGCGGGAAGCTTTCTTT

abundance: many
d_gene: TRBD1
j_gene: TRBJ2-7
v_gene: TRBV11-3
CDR3aa: CASSPIRRNRGLTYEQYF
CDR3nt: TGTGCCAGCAGCCCGATCCGGCGGAACAGGGGGCTTACCTACGAGCAGTACTTC

abundance: many
d_gene: -
j_gene: TRBJ2-2
v_gene: TRBV6-5
CDR3aa: CASHSEDTGELFF
CDR3nt: TGTGCCAGCCACTCTGAGGACACCGGGGAGCTGTTTTTT

abundance: many
d_gene: TRBD1
j_gene: TRBJ2-7
v_gene: TRBV2
CDR3aa: CAISDGTGVPSYEQYF
CDR3nt: TGTGCCATCTCGGACGGGACAGGTGTTCCCTCTTACGAGCAGTACTTC

abundance: -
d_gene: -
j_gene: TRBJ2-5
v_gene: TRBV15
CDR3aa: CATSRGVGRHETQYF
CDR3nt: TGTGCCACCAGCAGAGGGGTGGGGAGACACGAGACCCAGTACTTC

abundance: few
d_gene: -
j_gene: TRBJ1-1
v_gene: TRBV9
CDR3aa: CASSGRGNTEACF
CDR3nt: TGTGCCAGCAGCGGTCGGGGGAACACTGAAGCTTGCTTT

abundance: few
d_gene: -
j_gene: TRBJ1-5
v_gene: TRBV7-8
CDR3aa: CASSLWGIEPQHF
CDR3nt: TGTGCCAGCAGCTTATGGGGGATTGAGCCCCAGCATTTT

abundance: -
d_gene: TRBD2
j_gene: TRBJ2-2
v_gene: TRBV5-1
CDR3aa: CASSQLPPGLAITGELFF
CDR3nt: TGCGCCAGCAGCCAGCTTCCCCCGGGACTAGCGATTACCGGGGAGCTGTTTTTT

abundance: -
d_gene: -
j_gene: TRBJ1-6
v_gene: TRBV6-5
CDR3aa: CASSYAPPDSYNSPLHF
CDR3nt: TGTGCCAGCAGTTACGCTCCTCCGGACTCCTATAATTCACCCCTCCACTTT

abundance: -
d_gene: TRBD1
j_gene: TRBJ2-5
v_gene: TRBV20-1
CDR3aa: CSARVFDRAQETQYF
CDR3nt: TGCAGTGCTAGAGTCTTCGACAGGGCACAAGAGACCCAGTACTTC

abundance: -
d_gene: -
j_gene: TRBJ2-7
v_gene: TRBV11-2
CDR3aa: CASSLGQDVYEQYF
CDR3nt: TGTGCCAGCAGCTTAGGACAGGATGTCTACGAGCAGTACTTC

abundance: -
d_gene: -
j_gene: TRBJ2-5
v_gene: TRBV5-1
CDR3aa: CASSLAAGLETQYF
CDR3nt: TGCGCCAGCAGTTTAGCGGCGGGTTTAGAGACCCAGTACTTC

abundance: -
d_gene: -
j_gene: TRBJ1-2
v_gene: TRBV29-1
CDR3aa: CSVRASGEGYGYTF
CDR3nt: TGCAGCGTGAGGGCCTCAGGGGAGGGCTATGGCTACACCTTC

abundance: -
d_gene: -
j_gene: TRBJ1-6
v_gene: TRBV19
CDR3aa: CASSTGTRHNSPLHF
CDR3nt: TGTGCCAGTAGTACCGGGACAAGACATAATTCACCCCTCCACTTT

abundance: -
d_gene: -
j_gene: TRBJ2-7
v_gene: TRBV28
CDR3aa: CASSPHRETYEQYF
CDR3nt: TGTGCCAGCAGTCCCCACAGAGAAACCTACGAGCAGTACTTC

abundance: many
d_gene: -
j_gene: TRBJ1-1
v_gene: TRBV7-6
CDR3aa: CASSPPAGHTMNTEAFF
CDR3nt: TGTGCCAGCAGCCCCCCGGCAGGACACACCATGAACACTGAAGCTTTCTTT

abundance: -
d_gene: -
j_gene: TRBJ1-5
v_gene: TRBV12-3/TRBV12-4
CDR3aa: CASSLPGAYQPQHF
CDR3nt: TGTGCCAGCAGTCTCCCGGGGGCTTACCAGCCCCAGCATTTT

abundance: many
d_gene: TRBD1
j_gene: TRBJ1-1
v_gene: TRBV28
CDR3aa: CASGGTGLSTEAFF
CDR3nt: TGTGCCAGCGGTGGGACAGGGTTATCCACTGAAGCTTTCTTT

abundance: many
d_gene: TRBD1
j_gene: TRBJ1-1
v_gene: TRBV12-3/TRBV12-4
CDR3aa: CASSPASTGWGTEAFF
CDR3nt: TGTGCCAGCAGCCCTGCGTCGACAGGGTGGGGCACTGAAGCTTTCTTT

abundance: -
d_gene: -
j_gene: TRBJ1-2
v_gene: TRBV7-8
CDR3aa: CASGFFGGAGYTF
CDR3nt: TGTGCCAGCGGTTTCTTCGGGGGGGCGGGCTACACCTTC

abundance: few
d_gene: -
j_gene: TRBJ1-1
v_gene: TRBV10-3
CDR3aa: CAITRTENTEAFF
CDR3nt: TGTGCCATCACTCGGACAGAGAACACTGAAGCTTTCTTT

abundance: many
d_gene: -
j_gene: TRBJ2-5
v_gene: TRBV19
CDR3aa: CASSMFGETQYF
CDR3nt: TGTGCCAGTAGTATGTTTGGGGAGACCCAGTACTTC

abundance: many
d_gene: -
j_gene: TRBJ2-7
v_gene: TRBV29-1
CDR3aa: CSVEGPEGYEQYF
CDR3nt: TGCAGCGTTGAAGGACCCGAGGGGTACGAGCAGTACTTC